Below, 22 T cell receptor beta chains from the same sample are listed, as sequenced in a study of spatial heterogeneity in lung cancer. Time point noted: sample taken at primary tumor resection. TCRdb processed the 5' RACE reads anew with MiXCR; each CDR3 protein has one entry. The table lists approximately 3,300 distinct CDR3 sequences, approximately 3.5% of them singletons. The sample here was lung tissue, taken at surgery. Source of these receptors: a human donor with early-stage non-small cell lung cancer.

To note about this clonotype: As an off-target read in a library built for alpha chains, this beta chain has a frequency of little significance. DNA for the CDR3: TGTGCCAGCATAAGACCAGGCTACAATGAGCAGTTCTTC. Translation gives CASIRPGYNEQFF. J is TRBJ2-1 and V is TRBV2; D not certain. Trimming cost V 7 bases and J 3 bases, with 10 bases left between them. Looked up from germline, CDR1 is SNHLY and CDR2 is FYNNEI. The CDR3 contains 13 residues.

This clonotype is categorized as medium-sized. This beta chain is a stray read from a library made for alpha chains; its abundance is not meaningful. V usage is TRBV20-1 and J usage is TRBJ1-2; 8 nucleotides agree with TRBD1. Germline CDR1 DFQATT, CDR2 SNEGSKA (reference sequence). This CDR3 spans 13 amino acids. V was pared by 0 bases and J by 6 bases, with 3 bases of the junction left unmatched. CDR3: CSARDSGGNGYTF. CDR3 coding DNA: TGCAGTGCTAGAGATTCAGGGGGCAATGGCTACACCTTC.

This clonotype was found many times. In a library made to pick up alpha chains, this beta chain is a stray read with a size that means little. The chain recombines TRBV28 with TRBJ1-5; D gene uncertain. Germline V gene lookup returns CDR1 MDHEN and CDR2 SYDVKM. Deletions cut 2 bases from V and 4 bases from J, with 9 bases between. CDR3 length: 14 amino acids. The CDR3 sequence is CASSLAPVNQPQHF. The CDR3 DNA follows: TGTGCCAGCAGTTTAGCCCCAGTGAATCAGCCCCAGCATTTT.

This clonotype appeared many times. Within a library made for alpha chains, this beta chain is off target, and its count is uninformative. Written as DNA, the CDR3 is TGTGCCAGCAGCTCTTCACTCTATGGACAAGGCCCCGACTATTGGCTGTTTTTT. This encodes CASSSSLYGQGPDYWLFF. The J gene is TRBJ1-4, the V gene TRBV7-8; D may be TRBD1 (5 bases). V lost 4 bases, J lost 14 bases, and 32 bases lay in between. The CDR3 has 18 amino acids. Germline V CDR1 and CDR2: SGHVS, FQNEAQ.

In the case of this clonotype: As an off-target read in a library built for alpha chains, this beta chain has a frequency of little significance. The rearrangement joins TRBV7-1 to TRBJ2-6; possible D gene TRBD1, 6 bases. TRBV7-1 is filed as an ORF, its function uncertain. V was cut by 3 bases and J by 3 bases, with 9 bases left in between. The CDR3 is 15 amino acids. Here the CDR3 reads CASSSQGFGANVLTF. CDR3 DNA sequence: TGTGCCAGCAGCTCTCAGGGGTTTGGGGCCAACGTCCTGACTTTC.

Comments on this clonotype: Because this beta chain is a stray read in a library intended to capture alpha chains, its abundance should not be given much weight. The chain joins TRBV20-1 to TRBJ2-7; 7 bases map to TRBD1. Trimming removed 3 bases from V and 2 bases from J; junction bases left unmatched: 4. The germline V gene has CDR1 DFQATT and CDR2 SNEGSKA (reference sequence). The CDR3 covers 13 residues. CDR3 DNA: TGCAGTGCTAGTCGGGACAGCCCCTACGAGCAGTACTTC. It encodes CSASRDSPYEQYF.

This clonotype is medium-sized (0.01 to 0.1%). The library was built for alpha chains, so this beta chain is an off-target read and its size means little. This sequence joins TRBV5-5 and TRBJ1-1; tentatively, D is TRBD1 (5 bases). CDR1 and CDR2 from the germline V gene are SGHKS and YYEKEE (reference sequence). There are 15 residues in the CDR3. V shed 2 bases and J shed 1 base, with 12 bases lying between them. The CDR3 protein is CASSFQWGTNTEAFF. Written as DNA, the CDR3 is TGTGCCAGCAGCTTTCAGTGGGGGACGAACACTGAAGCTTTCTTT.

This clonotype occurred many times. Being off target in a library aimed at alpha chains, this beta chain has a size of little meaning. This chain's CDR3 is CASSSTSAGPYLEQYF. The CDR3 DNA sequence: TGTGCCAGCAGTTCAACCTCGGCAGGGCCCTATCTCGAGCAGTACTTC. V is TRBV27 and J is TRBJ2-7; TRBD1 might be the D (5 bases). The CDR3 has 16 residues. The germline CDR1 and CDR2 sequences are MNHEY and SMNVEV (reference sequence). The V gene lost 4 bases and the J gene lost 6 bases, with 22 bases spanning the gap.

This clonotype qualifies as medium-sized. The library was designed around alpha chains, so this beta chain is a stray read whose abundance carries little weight. The chain combines TRBV5-5 with TRBJ2-5; maybe TRBD1 (6 bases). CDR1 is SGHKS, CDR2 YYEKEE, per germline (reference sequence). Trimming shortened V by 3 bases and J by 1 base, and 13 bases separated the two germline ends. CDR3 length: 15 amino acids. This chain's CDR3 is CASSSPTGPQETQYF. The CDR3, as DNA: TGTGCCAGCAGCTCGCCGACAGGCCCCCAAGAGACCCAGTACTTC.

This clonotype was counted ten times or more. As an off-target read in a library built for alpha chains, this beta chain has a frequency of little significance. This chain connects TRBV2 to TRBJ2-1, with 7 bases matching TRBD1. The germline CDR1 and CDR2 sequences are SNHLY and FYNNEI. The junction had 6 bases not matched to a gene; V was cut back by 10 bases and J by 3 bases. The CDR3 totals 13 residues. The CDR3: CANRDRDYNEQFF. The DNA of the CDR3 is TGTGCCAACCGGGACAGAGACTACAATGAGCAGTTCTTC. Full variable domain (rest looked up from reference TRBV2 and TRBJ2-1): EPEVTQTPSHQVTQMGQEVILRCVPISNHLYFYWYRQILGQKVEFLVSFYNNEISEKSEIFDDQFSVERPDGSNFTLKIRSTKLEDSAMYFCANRDRDYNEQFFGPGTRLTVL.

In regard to this clonotype: This beta chain represents an off-target read in a library built for alpha chains; its size is of limited meaning. The V and J genes are TRBV6-4 and TRBJ1-5; D possibly corresponds to TRBD1 (5 bases). Looked up from germline, CDR1 is MRHNA and CDR2 is SNTAGT. This CDR3 region has 16 residues. V shed 5 bases and J shed 3 bases, with 17 bases lying between them. The CDR3 reads CASSPSGRGDNQPQHF. The CDR3 nucleotides read TGTGCCAGCAGTCCGTCGGGACGCGGGGACAATCAGCCCCAGCATTTT.

This clonotype ranks as medium-sized. This beta chain was picked up by a library intended for alpha chains and is off target, so its count carries little meaning. The chain links TRBV28 to TRBJ2-7, with 7 nucleotides matching TRBD1. This CDR3 comprises 15 residues. CDR1 MDHEN and CDR2 SYDVKM come from the germline V gene. V shed 5 bases, J shed 5 bases, and the junction held 12 bases outside the gene matches. This CDR3 reads CASSAPWTGDDEQYV. CDR3 nucleotide sequence: TGTGCCAGCAGTGCTCCCTGGACAGGAGACGACGAGCAGTACGTC.

This clonotype appeared many times. As an off-target read in a library built for alpha chains, this beta chain has a frequency of little significance. This chain uses TRBV12-5 with TRBJ2-1; maybe TRBD2 (6 bases). V was pared by 3 bases and J by 5 bases, with 11 bases between. Germline CDR1 and CDR2: LGHNT and FRNRAP. The CDR3 has 14 amino acids. Here the CDR3 reads CASGFGGSHNEQFF. The CDR3 nucleotides are TGTGCTAGTGGTTTCGGGGGATCCCACAATGAGCAGTTCTTC.

This clonotype is termed medium-sized. The library was built for alpha chains, so this beta chain is an off-target read and its size means little. This chain links TRBV12-3 or TRBV12-4 with TRBJ1-1, with D maybe TRBD1 (5 bases). The CDR3 runs to 16 residues. V lost 5 bases to trimming and J lost 1 base, with 17 bases between them. Here the CDR3 reads CASSPDGYRRNTEAFF. The CDR3 nucleotides are TGTGCCAGCAGTCCTGACGGGTACAGGAGGAACACTGAAGCTTTCTTT.

Relative to its sample, this clonotype is medium-sized. As an off-target read in a library built for alpha chains, this beta chain has a frequency of little significance. The V call is TRBV20-1, the J call TRBJ2-4, with unresolved D. There are 14 residues in the CDR3. Germline CDR1 is DFQATT and CDR2 is SNEGSKA (reference sequence). Trimming took off 5 bases at V and 0 bases at J, with 11 bases between the two ends. The CDR3 DNA follows: TGCAGTGCTTTTGGCCGGGCAGCCAAAAACATTCAGTACTTC. Protein: CSAFGRAAKNIQYF.

This clonotype is medium-sized (0.01 to 0.1%) by share. A library prepared for alpha chains yielded this beta chain as an off-target read; its size is of little meaning. This chain connects TRBV20-1 to TRBJ2-1; 9 nucleotides agree with TRBD2. The germline gives CDR1 DFQATT, CDR2 SNEGSKA (reference sequence). After removal of 1 base from V and 4 bases from J, the junction contained 8 bases not matched to a gene. The CDR3 has 16 amino acids. CDR3 in amino acids: CSARAHGTSLYNEQFF. The CDR3 nucleotides are TGCAGTGCTAGAGCTCACGGGACTAGCCTGTACAATGAGCAGTTCTTC.

This clonotype was detected many times. A library prepared for alpha chains yielded this beta chain as an off-target read; its size is of little meaning. The chain joins TRBV6-5 to TRBJ2-5; 11 nucleotides match TRBD2. This CDR3 comprises 14 residues. V lost 4 bases, J lost 9 bases, and 7 bases stayed unmatched. The germline CDR1 and CDR2 sequences are MNHEY and SVGAGI. As DNA, the CDR3 is TGTGCCAGCAGTTGTCCGGTACTAGCGGGGGCCCAGTACTTC. It yields the protein CASSCPVLAGAQYF.

By its share, this clonotype is medium-sized (0.01 to 0.1%). This beta chain turned up in a library designed for alpha chains; as an off-target read, its abundance says little. This chain joins TRBV10-3 and TRBJ2-2; tentatively, D is TRBD1 or TRBD2 (5 bases each). CDR3 length equals 12 residues. Trimming took 11 bases from V and 6 from J, leaving 13 bases between them. CDR1 and CDR2 (germline): ENHRY, SYGVKD. CDR3 region: CARGRVAGELFF. The CDR3 DNA reads as TGTGCCCGGGGCAGGGTGGCCGGGGAGCTGTTTTTT.

This clonotype was detected ten times or more. This beta chain is a stray read from a library made for alpha chains; its abundance is not meaningful. The V call is TRBV7-8, the J call TRBJ1-5, with D possibly TRBD1 on 6 matching bases. The CDR3 length is 14 residues. Trimming took 1 base from V and 6 from J, leaving 10 bases between them. Germline V gene sequence: CDR1 SGHVS, CDR2 FQNEAQ. The DNA for the CDR3 is TGTGCCAGCAGCTTAGTACAGGGTGGTCAGCCCCAGCATTTT. Protein: CASSLVQGGQPQHF.

The sample holds a few counts of this clonotype. Found in a library prepared for alpha chains, this beta chain is an off-target read, and its abundance has little meaning. The V call is TRBV20-1, the J call TRBJ1-1; D is possibly TRBD1 (6 bases). This CDR3 spans 15 amino acids. CDR1 and CDR2 (germline): DFQATT, SNEGSKA (reference sequence). Trimming left V 3 bases short and J 0 bases short, with 14 bases between. The CDR3 region has the DNA TGCAGTGCTAGGTCCCCCAGGGGAATGAACACTGAAGCTTTCTTT. As protein: CSARSPRGMNTEAFF.

This clonotype is labeled as medium-sized. With the library built for alpha chains, this beta chain is off target and its frequency is not meaningful. This chain connects TRBV6-2 or TRBV6-3 to TRBJ1-5, with a weak D call TRBD1 (5 bases). CDR1 and CDR2 (germline): MNHEY, SVGEGT. Trimming removed 2 bases from V and 1 base from J, with 9 bases in between. The CDR3 sequence is 15 residues long. Here the CDR3 reads CASSYPRDSNQPQHF. In DNA form, the CDR3 reads TGTGCCAGCAGTTACCCCCGGGACAGCAATCAGCCCCAGCATTTT.

By share, this clonotype counts as medium-sized. This beta chain came through as a stray read in a library set up for alpha chains, and its size says little. The genes are TRBV19 and TRBJ2-7; no reliable D call. This CDR3 is built from 13 residues. V dropped 3 bases and J dropped 5 bases, with 11 bases sitting between them. Germline lookup yields CDR1 LNHDA and CDR2 SQIVND (reference sequence). DNA of the CDR3: TGTGCCAGTAGTATCCTTTATAGAAACGAGCAGTACTTC. It translates to CASSILYRNEQYF.